This T cell receptor (beta chain) was captured in a study of OX40 agonist ivuxolimab in advanced cancers. Study-wide context: Hepatocellular carcinoma, melanoma, renal cell or head and neck cancer affected the dose-escalation patients. Overall study findings and caveats: Not determined was the antigen specificity of the expanded peripheral T cells.

With respect to this clone: Antigen unknown.

Trimming cost V 4 bases and J 4 bases, with 13 bases left between them. This CDR3 has 15 residues. CDR1 and CDR2 from the germline V gene are KGHSY and FQNENV. Libraries were prepared by immunoSEQ multiplex PCR; TCRdb keeps only in-frame clonotypes and omits some of them. The repertoire includes 66,000 or so clones, 60% to 80% of them detected once, and about 1.6% sits in the top ten. The specimen comprised CD4+ or CD8+ T cells sorted from blood, sampled in a trial of the OX40 agonist ivuxolimab. The clonotype originates from an adult with an advanced solid tumor such as melanoma, head and neck, liver or kidney cancer. V is TRBV16 and J is TRBJ2-2, with D tentatively TRBD1 (6 bases). Here the CDR3 reads CASSPQGDGTGELFF. The CDR3 nucleotides read TGTGCCAGCAGCCCACAGGGAGATGGCACCGGGGAGCTGTTTTTT. The variable domain in full, completed from reference TRBV16 and TRBJ2-2, reads GEEVAQTPKHLVRGEGQKAKLYCAPIKGHSYVFWYQQVLKNEFKFLISFQNENVFDETGMPKERFSAKCLPNSPCSLEIQATKLEDSAVYFCASSPQGDGTGELFFGEGSRLTVL.